The sequence of this T cell receptor (beta chain) was determined in a study of control samples from healthy donors and cancer patients. The CDR3 extends over 14 amino acids. Trimming pared 2 bases from V and 3 bases from J, leaving 11 bases between. Per germline, CDR1 MNHNY and CDR2 SVGAGI (reference sequence). Assay used: immunoSEQ multiplex PCR; TCRdb lists only in-frame clones, some missing. Among about 130,000 clones listed, approximately 90% were seen once. The gene calls are TRBV6-6 and TRBJ2-7; no definite D call. The TCR sequence derives from a middle-aged man in good health. Sequencing input: blood. The CDR3 protein is CASSYRLTDYEQYF. The CDR3 DNA is TGTGCCAGCAGTTACCGTCTAACAGACTACGAGCAGTACTTC.